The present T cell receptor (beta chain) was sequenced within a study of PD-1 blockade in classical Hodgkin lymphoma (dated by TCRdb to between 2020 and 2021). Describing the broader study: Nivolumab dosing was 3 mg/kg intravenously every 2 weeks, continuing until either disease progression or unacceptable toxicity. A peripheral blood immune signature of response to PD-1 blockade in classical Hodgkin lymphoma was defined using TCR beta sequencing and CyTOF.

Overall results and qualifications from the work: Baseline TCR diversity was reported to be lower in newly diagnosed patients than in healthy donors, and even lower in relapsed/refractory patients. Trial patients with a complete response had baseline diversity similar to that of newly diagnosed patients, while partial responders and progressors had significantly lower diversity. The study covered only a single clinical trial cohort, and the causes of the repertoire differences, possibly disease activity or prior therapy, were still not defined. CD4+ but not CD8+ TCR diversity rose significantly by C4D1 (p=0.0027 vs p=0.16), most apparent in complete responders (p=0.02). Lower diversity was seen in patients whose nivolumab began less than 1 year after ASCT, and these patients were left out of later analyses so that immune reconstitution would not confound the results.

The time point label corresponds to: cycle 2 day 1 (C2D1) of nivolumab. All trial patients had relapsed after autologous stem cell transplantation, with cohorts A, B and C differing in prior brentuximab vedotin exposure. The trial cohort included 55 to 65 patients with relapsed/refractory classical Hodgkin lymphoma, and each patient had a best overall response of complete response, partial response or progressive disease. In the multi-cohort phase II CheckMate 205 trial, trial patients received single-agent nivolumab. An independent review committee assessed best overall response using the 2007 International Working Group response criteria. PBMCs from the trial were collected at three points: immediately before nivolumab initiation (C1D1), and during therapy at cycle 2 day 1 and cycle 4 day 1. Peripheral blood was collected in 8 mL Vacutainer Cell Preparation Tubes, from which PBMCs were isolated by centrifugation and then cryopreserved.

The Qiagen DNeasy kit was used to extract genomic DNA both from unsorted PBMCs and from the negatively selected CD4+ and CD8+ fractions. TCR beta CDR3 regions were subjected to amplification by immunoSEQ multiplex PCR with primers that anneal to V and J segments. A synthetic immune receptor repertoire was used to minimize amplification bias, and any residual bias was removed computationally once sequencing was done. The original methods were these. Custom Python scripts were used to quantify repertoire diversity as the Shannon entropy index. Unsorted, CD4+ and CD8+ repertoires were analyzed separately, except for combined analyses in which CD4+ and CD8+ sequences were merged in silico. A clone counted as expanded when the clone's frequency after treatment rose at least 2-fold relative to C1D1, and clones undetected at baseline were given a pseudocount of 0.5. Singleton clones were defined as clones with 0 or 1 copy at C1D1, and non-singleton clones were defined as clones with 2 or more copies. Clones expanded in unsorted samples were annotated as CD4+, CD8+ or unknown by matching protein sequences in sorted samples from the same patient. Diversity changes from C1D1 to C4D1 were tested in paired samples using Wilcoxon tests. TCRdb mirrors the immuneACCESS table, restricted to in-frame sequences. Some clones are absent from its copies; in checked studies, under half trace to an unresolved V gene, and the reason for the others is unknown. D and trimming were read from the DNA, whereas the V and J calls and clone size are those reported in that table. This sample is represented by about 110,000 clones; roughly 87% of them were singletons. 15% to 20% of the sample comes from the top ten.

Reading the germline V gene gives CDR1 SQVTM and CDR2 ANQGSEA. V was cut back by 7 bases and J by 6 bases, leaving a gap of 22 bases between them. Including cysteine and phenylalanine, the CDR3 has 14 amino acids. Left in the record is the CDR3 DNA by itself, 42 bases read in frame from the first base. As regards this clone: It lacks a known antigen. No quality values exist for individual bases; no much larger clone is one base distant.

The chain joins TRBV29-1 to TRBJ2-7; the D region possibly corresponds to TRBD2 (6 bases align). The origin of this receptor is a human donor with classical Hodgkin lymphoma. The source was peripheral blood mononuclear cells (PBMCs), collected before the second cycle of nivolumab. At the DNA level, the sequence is TGCAGCGCCGGAGGGACTCCCTTCGTTGCCGAGCAGTACTTC. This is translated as CSAGGTPFVAEQYF.